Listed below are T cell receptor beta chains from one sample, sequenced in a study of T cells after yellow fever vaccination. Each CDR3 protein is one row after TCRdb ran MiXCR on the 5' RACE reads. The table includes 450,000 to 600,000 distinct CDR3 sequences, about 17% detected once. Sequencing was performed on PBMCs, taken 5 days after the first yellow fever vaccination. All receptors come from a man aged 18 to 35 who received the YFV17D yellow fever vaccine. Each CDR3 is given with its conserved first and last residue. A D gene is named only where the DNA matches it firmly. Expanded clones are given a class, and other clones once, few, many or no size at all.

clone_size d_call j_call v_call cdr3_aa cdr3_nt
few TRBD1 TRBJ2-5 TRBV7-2 CASSFLPQGAGETQYF TGTGCCAGCAGCTTCCTCCCTCAGGGGGCGGGAGAGACCCAGTACTTC
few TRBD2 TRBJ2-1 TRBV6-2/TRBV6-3 CASSYGTKQNLNNEQFF TGTGCCAGCAGTTACGGGACTAAACAAAACCTGAACAATGAGCAGTTCTTC
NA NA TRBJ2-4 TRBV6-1 CASRGVGAAKNIQYF TGTGCCAGCAGAGGGGTGGGGGCAGCCAAAAACATTCAGTACTTC
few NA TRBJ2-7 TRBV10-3 CAISVSRFYEQYF TGTGCCATCAGTGTATCTCGATTCTACGAGCAGTACTTC
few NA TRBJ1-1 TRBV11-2 CASSALQGEAFF TGTGCCAGCAGCGCCCTACAGGGTGAAGCTTTCTTT
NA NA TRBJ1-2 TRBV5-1 CASSLRGGDTTNYGYTF TGCGCCAGCAGCCTGCGGGGAGGGGATACTACTAACTATGGCTACACCTTC
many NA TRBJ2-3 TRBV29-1 CSADDGADTQYF TGCAGCGCCGATGATGGGGCAGATACGCAGTATTTT
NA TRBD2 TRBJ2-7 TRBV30 CACQRGGSSYEQYF TGTGCCTGCCAGCGGGGGGGGAGCTCCTACGAGCAGTACTTC
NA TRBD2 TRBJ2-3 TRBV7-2 CASSFRRLRGADTQYF TGTGCCAGCAGCTTTAGACGTCTGCGGGGGGCTGATACGCAGTATTTT
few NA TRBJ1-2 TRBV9 CASSVEAAFNNYGYTF TGTGCCAGCAGCGTAGAAGCAGCATTCAATAACTATGGCTACACCTTC
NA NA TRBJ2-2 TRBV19 CASSPSGAFTGELFF TGTGCCAGTAGTCCCTCCGGGGCCTTCACCGGGGAGCTGTTTTTT
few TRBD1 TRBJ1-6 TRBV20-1 CSARTGKENSPLHF TGCAGTGCCAGGACAGGGAAGGAGAATTCACCCCTCCACTTT
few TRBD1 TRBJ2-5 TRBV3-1 CASSQERRTGAADDNQETQYF TGTGCCAGCAGCCAAGAGCGAAGGACAGGGGCCGCCGACGATAACCAAGAGACCCAGTACTTC
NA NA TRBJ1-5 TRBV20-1 CSARDSSNRDQPQHF TGCAGTGCTAGAGACAGCTCAAATCGGGATCAGCCCCAGCATTTT
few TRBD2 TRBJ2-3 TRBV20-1 CSAPIEGRGADTQYF TGCAGTGCCCCGATAGAGGGGCGGGGGGCAGATACGCAGTATTTT
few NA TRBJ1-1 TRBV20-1 CSARGIGFPEAFF TGCAGTGCGAGAGGGATAGGGTTCCCTGAAGCTTTCTTT
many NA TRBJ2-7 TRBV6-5 CASSYSPGGEQYF TGTGCCAGCAGTTACTCGCCCGGGGGCGAGCAGTACTTC
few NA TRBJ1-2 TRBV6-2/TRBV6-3 CASSHPEKGGDYGYTF TGTGCCAGCAGTCACCCCGAGAAGGGAGGGGACTATGGCTACACCTTC
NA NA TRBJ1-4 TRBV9 CASSGPGVREKLFF TGTGCCAGCAGCGGGCCAGGGGTAAGGGAAAAACTGTTTTTT
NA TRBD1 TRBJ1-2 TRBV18 CASSPLAGTGAYGYTF TGTGCCAGCTCACCACTGGCCGGGACAGGAGCCTATGGCTACACCTTC
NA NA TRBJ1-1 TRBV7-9 CASRLRLNTEAFF TGTGCCAGCAGGTTACGGCTGAACACTGAAGCTTTCTTT
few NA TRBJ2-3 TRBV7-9 CARQAIRGTDTQYF TGTGCCAGGCAGGCCATCCGAGGCACAGATACGCAGTATTTT
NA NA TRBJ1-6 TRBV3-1 CASSQGQYNSPLHF TGTGCCAGCAGCCAAGGCCAGTATAATTCACCCCTCCACTTT
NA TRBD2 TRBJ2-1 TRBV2 CASRRTSGGFYNEQFF TGTGCCAGCAGACGAACTAGCGGGGGATTCTACAATGAGCAGTTCTTC
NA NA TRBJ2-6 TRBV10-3 CANRESGANVLTF TGTGCCAACCGGGAGTCTGGGGCCAACGTCCTGACTTTC
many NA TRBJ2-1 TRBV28 CASSTGAYNEQFF TGTGCCAGCAGCACCGGGGCATACAATGAGCAGTTCTTC
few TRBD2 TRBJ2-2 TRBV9 CASSVVFGTRVNTGELFF TGTGCCAGCAGCGTAGTCTTTGGGACTAGGGTCAACACCGGGGAGCTGTTTTTT
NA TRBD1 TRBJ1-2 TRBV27 CASSARPGGSGYTF TGTGCCAGCAGCGCCCGTCCAGGGGGCTCTGGCTACACCTTC
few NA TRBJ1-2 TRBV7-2 CASSSPTSGYGYTF TGTGCCAGCAGCTCCCCGACGAGTGGGTATGGCTACACCTTC
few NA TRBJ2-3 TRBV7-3 CASSLQSGADTQYF TGTGCCAGCAGCCTCCAGTCCGGCGCAGATACGCAGTATTTT
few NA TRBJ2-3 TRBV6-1 CASRSPPYTDTQYF TGTGCCAGCCGATCTCCCCCCTACACAGATACGCAGTATTTT
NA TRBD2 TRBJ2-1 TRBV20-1 CSASKASGAIGEQFF TGCAGTGCTAGTAAGGCTAGCGGGGCTATAGGTGAGCAGTTCTTC
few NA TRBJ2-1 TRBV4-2 CASSQEPDRSSYNEQFF TGTGCCAGCAGCCAAGAACCCGACCGGAGCTCCTACAATGAGCAGTTCTTC
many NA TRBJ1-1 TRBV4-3 CASSQEGRATEAFF TGCGCCAGCAGCCAAGAAGGGAGGGCCACTGAAGCTTTCTTT
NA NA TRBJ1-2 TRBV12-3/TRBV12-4 CATISGGRGYTF TGTGCCACCATATCTGGTGGGAGGGGCTACACCTTC
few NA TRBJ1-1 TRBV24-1 CATSDSAGGNTEAFF TGTGCCACCAGTGATTCTGCAGGAGGGAACACTGAAGCTTTCTTT
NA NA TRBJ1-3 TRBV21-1 CASSDRDRGLWWPGNTIYF TGTGCCAGCAGCGACCGGGACAGGGGGCTCTGGTGGCCTGGAAACACCATATATTTT
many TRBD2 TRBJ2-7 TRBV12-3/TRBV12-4 CASSTGTSFYEQYF TGTGCCAGCAGTACCGGGACTAGCTTTTACGAGCAGTACTTC
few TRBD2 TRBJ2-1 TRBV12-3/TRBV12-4 CASSLPGAGYNEQFF TGTGCCAGCAGTTTACCGGGAGCGGGGTACAATGAGCAGTTCTTC
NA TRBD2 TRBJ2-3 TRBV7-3 CASSLMPSGGDTQYF TGTGCCAGCAGCTTAATGCCTAGCGGGGGAGATACGCAGTATTTT
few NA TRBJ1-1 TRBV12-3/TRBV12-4 CASRRGAMNTEAFF TGTGCCAGCCGTCGGGGGGCCATGAACACTGAAGCTTTCTTT
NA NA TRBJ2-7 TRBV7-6 CASSLASRGDEQYF TGTGCCAGCAGCTTAGCTTCCAGGGGGGACGAGCAGTACTTC
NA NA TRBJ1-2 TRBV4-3 CASSPGDRGYTF TGCGCCAGCAGCCCCGGGGACCGTGGCTACACCTTC
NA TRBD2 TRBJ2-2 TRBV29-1 CSALSAGGPNTGELFF TGCAGCGCCCTTTCAGCGGGGGGACCTAACACCGGGGAGCTGTTTTTT
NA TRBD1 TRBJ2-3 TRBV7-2 CASRPTGGHTQYF TGTGCCAGCAGACCCACAGGGGGCCATACGCAGTATTTT
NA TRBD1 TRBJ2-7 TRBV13 CASSFLGQEYEQYF TGTGCCAGCAGCTTTTTGGGACAGGAGTACGAGCAGTACTTC
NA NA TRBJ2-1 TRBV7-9 CASSLSRLEARNEQFF TGTGCCAGCAGCTTAAGTCGGCTAGAGGCTCGGAATGAGCAGTTCTTC